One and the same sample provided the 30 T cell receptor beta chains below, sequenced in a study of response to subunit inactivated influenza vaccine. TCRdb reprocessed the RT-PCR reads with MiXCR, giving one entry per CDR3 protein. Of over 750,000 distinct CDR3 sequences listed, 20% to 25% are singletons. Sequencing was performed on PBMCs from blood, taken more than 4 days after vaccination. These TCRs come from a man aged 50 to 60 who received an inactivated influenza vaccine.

The CDR3 reads CASSPATRTDTQYF. The CDR3 DNA sequence: TGTGCCAGCAGTCCTGCTACTCGCACAGATACGCAGTATTTT. V is TRBV12-3 or TRBV12-4 and J is TRBJ2-3; unclear D gene. Trimming left V 5 bases short and J 1 base short, with 10 bases between. The CDR3 runs to 14 residues.

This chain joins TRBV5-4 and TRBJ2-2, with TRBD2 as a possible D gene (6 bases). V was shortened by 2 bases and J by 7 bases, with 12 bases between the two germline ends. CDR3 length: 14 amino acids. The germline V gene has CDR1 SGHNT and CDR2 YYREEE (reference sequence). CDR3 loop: CASSFGLWGGELFF. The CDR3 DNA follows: TGTGCCAGCAGCTTTGGACTATGGGGCGGGGAGCTGTTTTTT.

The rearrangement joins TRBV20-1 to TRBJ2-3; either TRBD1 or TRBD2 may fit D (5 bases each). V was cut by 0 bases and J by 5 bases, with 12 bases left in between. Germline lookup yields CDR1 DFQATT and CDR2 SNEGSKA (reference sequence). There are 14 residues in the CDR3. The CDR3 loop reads CSARDWGSGDTQYF. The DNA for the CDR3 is TGCAGTGCTAGAGATTGGGGGAGTGGAGATACGCAGTATTTT.

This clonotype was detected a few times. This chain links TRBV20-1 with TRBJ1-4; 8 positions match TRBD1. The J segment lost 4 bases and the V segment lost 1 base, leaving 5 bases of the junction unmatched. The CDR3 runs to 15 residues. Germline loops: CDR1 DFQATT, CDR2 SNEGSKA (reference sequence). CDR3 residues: CSARGRTGINEKLFF. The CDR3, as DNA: TGCAGTGCTAGAGGAAGGACAGGGATTAATGAAAAACTGTTTTTT.

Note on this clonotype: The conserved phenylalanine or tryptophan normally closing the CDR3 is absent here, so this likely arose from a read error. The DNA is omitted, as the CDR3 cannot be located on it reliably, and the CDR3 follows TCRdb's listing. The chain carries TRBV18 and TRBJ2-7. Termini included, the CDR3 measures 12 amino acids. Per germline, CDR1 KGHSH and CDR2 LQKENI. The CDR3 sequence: CASSPPGVPAVL.

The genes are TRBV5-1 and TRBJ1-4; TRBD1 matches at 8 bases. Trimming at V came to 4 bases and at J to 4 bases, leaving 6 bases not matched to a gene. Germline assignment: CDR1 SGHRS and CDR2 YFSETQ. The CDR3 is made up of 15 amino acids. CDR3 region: CASSVTGASNEKLFF. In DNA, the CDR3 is TGCGCCAGCAGCGTGACAGGGGCGAGTAATGAAAAACTGTTTTTT.

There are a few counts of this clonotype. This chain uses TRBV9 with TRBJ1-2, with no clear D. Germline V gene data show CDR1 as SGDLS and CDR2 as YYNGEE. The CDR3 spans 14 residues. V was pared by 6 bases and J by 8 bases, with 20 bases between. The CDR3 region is CASTPYGIQGGYTF. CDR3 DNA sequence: TGTGCCAGCACCCCATACGGGATCCAAGGCGGCTACACCTTC.

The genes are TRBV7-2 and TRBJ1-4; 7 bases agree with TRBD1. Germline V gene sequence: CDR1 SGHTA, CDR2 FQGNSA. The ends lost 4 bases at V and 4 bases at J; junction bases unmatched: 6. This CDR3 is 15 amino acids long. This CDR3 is CASSSQGGLNEKLFF. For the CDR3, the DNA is TGTGCCAGCAGCTCCCAGGGGGGTCTTAATGAAAAACTGTTTTTT.

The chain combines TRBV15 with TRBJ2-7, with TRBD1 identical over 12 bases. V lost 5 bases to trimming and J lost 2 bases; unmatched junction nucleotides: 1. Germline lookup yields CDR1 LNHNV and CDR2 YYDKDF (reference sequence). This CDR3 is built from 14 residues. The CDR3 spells CATSWDRGPYEQYF. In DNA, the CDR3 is TGTGCCACCAGCTGGGACAGGGGGCCCTACGAGCAGTACTTC.

The CDR3 region is CASRPVTPPGNTEAFF. The CDR3 bases are TGTGCCAGCAGACCTGTTACTCCCCCAGGGAACACTGAAGCTTTCTTT. The chain carries TRBV6-1 and TRBJ1-1, with D hard to call. Per the germline V gene, CDR1 is MNHNS and CDR2 is SASEGT. V lost 6 bases to trimming and J lost 1 base, with 18 bases between them. The length of the CDR3 is 16 residues.

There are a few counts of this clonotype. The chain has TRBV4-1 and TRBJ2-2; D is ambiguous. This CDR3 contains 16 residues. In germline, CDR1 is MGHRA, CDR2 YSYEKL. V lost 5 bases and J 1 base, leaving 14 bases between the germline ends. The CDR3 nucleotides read TGCGCCAGCAGCATGCCCTTGGGGTGGAACACCGGGGAGCTGTTTTTT. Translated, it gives CASSMPLGWNTGELFF.

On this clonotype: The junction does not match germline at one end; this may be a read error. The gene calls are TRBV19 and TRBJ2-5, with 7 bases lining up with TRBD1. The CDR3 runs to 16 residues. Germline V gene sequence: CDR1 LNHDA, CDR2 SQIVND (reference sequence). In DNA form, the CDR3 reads TGTGCCAGTAGTACCCCCGGGACAGAGTACCAAGAGAGCCAGTACTTC. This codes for CASSTPGTEYQESQYF.

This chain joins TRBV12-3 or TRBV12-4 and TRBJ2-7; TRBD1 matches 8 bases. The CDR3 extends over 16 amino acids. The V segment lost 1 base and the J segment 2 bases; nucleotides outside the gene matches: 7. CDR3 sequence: CASSLVGGTGTYEQYF. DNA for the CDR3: TGTGCCAGCAGTTTAGTAGGAGGGACAGGCACCTACGAGCAGTACTTC.

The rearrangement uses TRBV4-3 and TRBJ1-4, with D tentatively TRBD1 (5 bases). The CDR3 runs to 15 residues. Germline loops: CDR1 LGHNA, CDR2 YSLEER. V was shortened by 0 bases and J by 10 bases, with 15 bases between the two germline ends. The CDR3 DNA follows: TGCGCCAGCAGCCAAGATCTGGCCGGGAGGGGAAAACTGTTTTTT. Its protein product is CASSQDLAGRGKLFF.

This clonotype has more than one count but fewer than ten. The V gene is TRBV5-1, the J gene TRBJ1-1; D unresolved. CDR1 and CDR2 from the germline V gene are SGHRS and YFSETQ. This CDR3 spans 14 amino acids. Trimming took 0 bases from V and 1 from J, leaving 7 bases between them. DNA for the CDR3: TGCGCCAGCAGCTTGGATCCAGGGAACACTGAAGCTTTCTTT. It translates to CASSLDPGNTEAFF.

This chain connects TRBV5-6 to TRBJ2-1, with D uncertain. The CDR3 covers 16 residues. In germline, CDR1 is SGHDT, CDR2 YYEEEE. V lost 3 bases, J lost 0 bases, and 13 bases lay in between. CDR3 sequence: CASSSYGFSSYNEQFF. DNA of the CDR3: TGTGCCAGCAGCTCGTACGGGTTCAGCTCCTACAATGAGCAGTTCTTC. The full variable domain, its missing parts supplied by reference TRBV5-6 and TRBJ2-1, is DAGVTQSPTHLIKTRGQQVTLRCSPKSGHDTVSWYQQALGQGPQFIFQYYEEEERQRGNFPDRFSGHQFPNYSSELNVNALLLGDSALYLCASSSYGFSSYNEQFFGPGTRLTVL.

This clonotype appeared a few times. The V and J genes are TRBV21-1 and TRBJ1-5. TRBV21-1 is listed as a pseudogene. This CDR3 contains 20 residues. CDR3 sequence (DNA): TGTGCCAGCAGCAAAAGAAGTCGGGCAGCCACTCTGGATAGCAATCAGCCCCAGCATTTT. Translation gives CASSKRSRAATLDSNQPQHF.

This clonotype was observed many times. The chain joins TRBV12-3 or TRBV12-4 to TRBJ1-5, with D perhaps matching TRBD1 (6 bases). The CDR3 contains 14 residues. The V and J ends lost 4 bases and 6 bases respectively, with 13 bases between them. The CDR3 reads CASSSGTLSQPQHF. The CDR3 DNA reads TGTGCCAGCAGTTCCGGGACACTCTCTCAGCCCCAGCATTTT.

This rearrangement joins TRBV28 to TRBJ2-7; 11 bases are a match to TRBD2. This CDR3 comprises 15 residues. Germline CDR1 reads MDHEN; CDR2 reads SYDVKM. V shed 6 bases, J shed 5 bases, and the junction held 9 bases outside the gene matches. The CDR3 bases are TGTGCCAGCAGGCGCACTAGCGGGAGATCCCACGAGCAGTACTTC. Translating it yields CASRRTSGRSHEQYF.

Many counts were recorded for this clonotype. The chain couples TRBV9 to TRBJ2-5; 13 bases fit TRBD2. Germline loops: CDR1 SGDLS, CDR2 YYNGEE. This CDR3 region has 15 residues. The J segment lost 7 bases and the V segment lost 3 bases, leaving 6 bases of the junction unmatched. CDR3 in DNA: TGTGCCAGCAGCGCAGGGACTAGCGGGAAAGGGACCCAGTACTTC. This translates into CASSAGTSGKGTQYF.

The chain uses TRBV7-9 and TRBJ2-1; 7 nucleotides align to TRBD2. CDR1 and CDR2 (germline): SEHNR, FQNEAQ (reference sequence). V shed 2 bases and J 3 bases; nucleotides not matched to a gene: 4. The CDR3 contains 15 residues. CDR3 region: CASSLLGGYYNEQFF. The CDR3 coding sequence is TGTGCCAGCAGCTTACTCGGGGGGTACTACAATGAGCAGTTCTTC.

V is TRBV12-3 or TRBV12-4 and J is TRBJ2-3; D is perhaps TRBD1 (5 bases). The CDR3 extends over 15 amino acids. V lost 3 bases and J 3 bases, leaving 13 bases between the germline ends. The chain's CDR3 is CASSFSPAGTDTQYF. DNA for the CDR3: TGTGCCAGCAGTTTTTCCCCGGCAGGGACAGATACGCAGTATTTT.

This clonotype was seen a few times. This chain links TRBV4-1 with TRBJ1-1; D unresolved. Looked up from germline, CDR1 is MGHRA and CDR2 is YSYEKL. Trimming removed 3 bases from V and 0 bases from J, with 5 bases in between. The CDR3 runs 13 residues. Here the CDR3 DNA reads TGCGCCAGCAGCCACTTAATGAACACTGAAGCTTTCTTT. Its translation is CASSHLMNTEAFF.

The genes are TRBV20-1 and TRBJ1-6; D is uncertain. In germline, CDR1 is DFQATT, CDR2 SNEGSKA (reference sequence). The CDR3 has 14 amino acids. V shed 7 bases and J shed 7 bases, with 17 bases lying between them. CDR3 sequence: CSVGWVGGNSPLHF. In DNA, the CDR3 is TGCAGTGTTGGTTGGGTCGGAGGGAATTCACCCCTCCACTTT.

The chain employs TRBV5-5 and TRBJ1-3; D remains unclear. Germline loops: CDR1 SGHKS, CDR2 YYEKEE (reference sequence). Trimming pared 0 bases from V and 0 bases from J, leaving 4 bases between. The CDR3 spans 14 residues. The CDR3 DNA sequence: TGTGCCAGCAGCTTGGCCCCCTCTGGAAACACCATATATTTT. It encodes CASSLAPSGNTIYF.

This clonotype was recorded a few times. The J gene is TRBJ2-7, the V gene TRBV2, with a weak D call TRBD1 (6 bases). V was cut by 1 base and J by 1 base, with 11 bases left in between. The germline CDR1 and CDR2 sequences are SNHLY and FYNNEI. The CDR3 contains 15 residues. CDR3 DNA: TGTGCCAGCAGTGAAGGGGACACCCCTTCCTACGAGCAGTACTTC. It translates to CASSEGDTPSYEQYF.

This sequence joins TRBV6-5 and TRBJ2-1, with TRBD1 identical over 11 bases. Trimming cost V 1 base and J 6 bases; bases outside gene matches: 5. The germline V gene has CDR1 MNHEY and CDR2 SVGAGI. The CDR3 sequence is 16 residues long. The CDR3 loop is CASSYFGTGGLNEQFF. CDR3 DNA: TGTGCCAGCAGTTACTTCGGGACAGGGGGGCTCAATGAGCAGTTCTTC.

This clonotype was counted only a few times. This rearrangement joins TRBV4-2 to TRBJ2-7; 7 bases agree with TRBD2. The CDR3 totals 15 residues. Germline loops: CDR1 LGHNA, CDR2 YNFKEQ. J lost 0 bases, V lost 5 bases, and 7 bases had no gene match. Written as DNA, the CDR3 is TGTGCCAGCAGCGGTGGGGGAGGGGTCTCCTACGAGCAGTACTTC. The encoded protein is CASSGGGGVSYEQYF.

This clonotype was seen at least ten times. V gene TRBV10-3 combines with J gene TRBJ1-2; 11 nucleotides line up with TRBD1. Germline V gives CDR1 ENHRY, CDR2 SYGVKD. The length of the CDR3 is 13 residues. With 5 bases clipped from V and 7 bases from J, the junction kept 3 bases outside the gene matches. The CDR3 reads CAISPGTGGGYTF. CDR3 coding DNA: TGTGCCATCAGTCCCGGGACAGGGGGTGGCTACACCTTC.

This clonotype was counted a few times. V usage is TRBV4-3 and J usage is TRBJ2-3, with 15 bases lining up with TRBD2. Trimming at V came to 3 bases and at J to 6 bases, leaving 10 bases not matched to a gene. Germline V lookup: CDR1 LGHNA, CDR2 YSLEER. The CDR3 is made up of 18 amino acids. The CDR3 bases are TGCGCCAGCAGCCAGTTTCGAGGACTAGCGGGAGGGCTCGATACGCAGTATTTT. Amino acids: CASSQFRGLAGGLDTQYF.